Sequencing of this T cell receptor beta chain was carried out in a study of a mutant IDH1 vaccine in newly diagnosed glioma. Overall study context: Averaging around 42 years of age, treated patients were about 60% male and approximately 38% female.

Worth noting for this clone: Its antigen is not identified.

Time point reported: week 47, end of study. Vaccinated patients received 300 ug of mutant IDH1 20-mer peptide per dose, with topical imiquimod. The method was immunoSEQ multiplex PCR; TCRdb's version includes in-frame clones alone and lacks a portion of them. This table has over 50,000 clones, about three quarters appearing once. This material consisted of PBMCs, taken from a glioma patient whose treatment included an IDH1 peptide vaccine. The receptor was isolated from a woman aged 40 to 50 with glioma. Some clones in this sample may be carry-over from other donors' samples.

CDR3 region: CASSLDVSAGELFF. As DNA, the CDR3 is TGCGCCAGCAGCTTGGACGTGTCCGCCGGGGAGCTGTTTTTT. The chain couples TRBV5-1 to TRBJ2-2; D remains ambiguous. V was cut by 0 bases and J by 6 bases, with 9 bases left in between. The CDR3 has 14 amino acids. CDR1 SGHRS and CDR2 YFSETQ come from the germline V gene.